This section outlines one T cell receptor (beta chain) sequence together with its context. This clonotype was observed a few times. The specificity of this receptor is unknown. Per-nucleotide qualities are absent, and no much larger clonotype sits a single base away. CDR1 SGHRS and CDR2 YFSETQ were looked up in the germline V gene. V trim: 2 bases; J trim: 14 bases; unmatched bases: 6. Spanning cysteine to phenylalanine, the CDR3 consists of 12 amino acids. Solely the CDR3 DNA is kept, with 36 bases framed from the first base. This specimen belongs to a study of T-cell reconstitution after alpha-beta-depleted transplantation in children (dated by TCRdb to about 2016). Context from the whole study: Using TCR repertoire profiling, the study quantitatively followed how T-cell immune reconstitution unfolded in children after TCRalphabeta/CD19-depleted allogeneic hematopoietic cell transplantation.

Libraries were constructed by PCR. These reads were obtained on an Illumina HiSeq 2500. Molecular barcoding was employed in the preparation of TCR libraries, with unique molecular identifiers being used to normalize TCRbeta repertoire quantification. TCRdb trimmed the raw reads at Q25, called clones with MiXCR and kept productive beta chains. Each CDR3 protein gets just one entry, which takes the most common genes and DNA from the rows behind it. The sample table shows around 600,000 distinct CDR3 sequences, and 16% are seen once. The top ten hold 1.1% of the sample. The receptor's source is a human donor who donated a stem cell graft to a child with acute myeloid leukemia. The V and J genes are TRBV5-1 and TRBJ2-3; the junction holds 9 bases that match TRBD2. The material was PBMCs from the stem cell graft donor, obtained from the stem cell graft. The nucleotides read TGCGCCAGCAGCTTTACCGCGGGGGGGCCGTATTTT. It codes for CASSFTAGGPYF.